The clone carrying this T cell receptor beta chain was seen just once. Original data processing: Researchers report that nucleated cell counts were estimated from reference gene primer amplification. The data were produced by immunoSEQ multiplex PCR, yet TCRdb's version contains in-frame clones alone and is incomplete. V, J and clone size reflect that table, while D and trimming were determined from the DNA. The sample records some 69,000 clones, 90% being singletons. Germline CDR1 is MNHEY and CDR2 is SVGAGI. Trimming took 5 bases from V and 4 from J, leaving 9 bases between them. CDR3 length: 13 residues. This specimen comes from a study of blood T cell repertoires in COVID-19. Background on the study: Sites in the United States, Italy and Spain provided acute and convalescent COVID-19 samples. The cDNA or gDNA used as material had been derived from T cells, B-cell-depleted T cells, or PBMCs.

The receptor's source is a man aged 60 to 69 with acute or convalescent COVID-19. The J gene is TRBJ2-1, the V gene TRBV6-5, with D perhaps TRBD2 (5 bases). What was sequenced was peripheral blood. The CDR3 is CASSPRRYNEQFF. In nucleotides, the CDR3 is TGTGCCAGCAGTCCGAGGAGGTACAATGAGCAGTTCTTC.